This TCR beta chain emerged from a study of radiation and T cells in renal cell carcinoma. About the study: Nephrectomy followed 15 Gy stereotactic body radiation by 4 weeks.

Findings and limits, study-wide: From baseline, blood top tumor clonotypes peaked at 2 weeks post-radiation.

Per the germline V gene, CDR1 is LNHDA and CDR2 is SQIVND (reference sequence). The CDR3 is 14 residues long. Trimming pared 1 base from V and 3 bases from J, leaving 10 bases between. The time point denotes: baseline pretreatment blood. The treatment denotes: 15 Gy SBRT to primary tumor, nephrectomy 4 weeks later. Blood was sampled at baseline, 2 weeks and 4 weeks after SBRT. Comment on this clone: The target antigen is unknown.

Profiled with immunoSEQ multiplex PCR; TCRdb holds only in-frame clones, not every one. The table has 100,000 to 150,000 clones, roughly four fifths seen once. The V gene is TRBV19, the J gene TRBJ2-7; TRBD1 might be the D (6 bases). The material sequenced was blood, taken from a patient whose treatment included radiotherapy and nephrectomy. This sequence was found in a woman aged 60 to 75 with renal cell carcinoma. The CDR3 loop reads CASSIGTGRYEQYF. Here the CDR3 DNA reads TGTGCCAGTAGTATAGGAACAGGGCGCTACGAGCAGTACTTC.